Following are 20 T cell receptor beta chains from one sample sequenced in a study of Tregs in tolerant kidney transplant recipients. Repertoires were generated with immunoSEQ multiplex PCR, while TCRdb's copy carries only in-frame clones and drops some. The sample records about 120,000 clones, around 94% being singletons. Sample: CD4+ T cells from blood. These receptors came from a human donor in good health.

In this sample, this clone turned up once. V usage is TRBV21-1 and J usage is TRBJ2-7; the D call TRBD1 from the table was never checked on the DNA. TRBV21-1 is given as a pseudogene. The CDR3 covers 16 residues. Here the CDR3 DNA reads TGTGCCAGCAGCAAAATCCCTAGACAGGGGAGCTACGAGCAGTACTTC. It is translated as CASSKIPRQGSYEQYF.

DNA of the CDR3: TGTGCCAGCAGCTGGCCCGATGGCGGCGGTGAGCAGTTCTTC. The encoded protein is CASSWPDGGGEQFF. This chain connects TRBV7-2 to TRBJ2-1; D is undetermined. CDR1 and CDR2 from the germline V gene are SGHTA and FQGNSA. Trimming took off 4 bases at V and 9 bases at J, with 16 bases between the two ends. The CDR3 is 14 amino acids.

The V gene is TRBV4-1, the J gene TRBJ1-2, with TRBD1 matching 8 bases. The CDR3 totals 15 residues. CDR1 MGHRA and CDR2 YSYEKL come from the germline V gene. V trimming: 1 base; J trimming: 6 bases; junction bases outside the gene matches: 7. The CDR3: CASSQAAGGGDGYTF. The CDR3 DNA is TGCGCCAGCAGCCAAGCTGCAGGGGGCGGGGATGGCTACACCTTC.

This sequence joins TRBV11-2 and TRBJ2-7; perhaps TRBD1 as D (6 bases). Looked up from germline, CDR1 is SGHAT and CDR2 is FQNNGV. CDR3 length: 14 amino acids. The V end was cut by 5 bases, the J end by 0 bases, with 11 bases between. The CDR3 DNA is TGTGCCAGCAGCCAGGGGCTGACCTCCTACGAGCAGTACTTC. Its protein product is CASSQGLTSYEQYF.

V is TRBV25-1 and J is TRBJ1-1; D is possibly TRBD1 (6 bases). Germline loops: CDR1 MGHDK, CDR2 SYGVNS. The CDR3 has 14 amino acids. V lost 8 bases and J 7 bases, leaving 20 bases between the germline ends. The CDR3 coding sequence is TGTGCCAGCTCTACGTGGGGGCAACGGATTGAAGCTTTCTTT. Translating it yields CASSTWGQRIEAFF. Full variable domain (outside the CDR3, taken from reference TRBV25-1 and TRBJ1-1): EADIYQTPRYLVIGTGKKITLECSQTMGHDKMYWYQQDPGMELHLIHYSYGVNSTEKGDLSSESTVSRIRTEHFPLTLESARPSHTSQYLCASSTWGQRIEAFFGQGTRLTVV.

J is TRBJ2-3 and V is TRBV5-8, with D possibly TRBD2 on 6 matching bases. V was clipped by 4 bases and J by 5 bases, with 11 bases between them. This CDR3 region has 13 residues. In germline, CDR1 is SGHTS, CDR2 YDEGEE. The CDR3 reads CASSPTGGDTQYF. DNA of the CDR3: TGTGCCAGCAGCCCGACCGGGGGAGATACGCAGTATTTT.

The chain is built from TRBV6-6 and TRBJ1-5; 8 bases agree with TRBD1. The V segment lost 7 bases and the J segment 9 bases; nucleotides outside the gene matches: 14. The CDR3 is made up of 15 amino acids. Germline V CDR1 and CDR2: MNHNY, SVGAGI (reference sequence). The CDR3 is CASKKATGALRPQHF. CDR3 DNA sequence: TGTGCCAGCAAGAAAGCGACAGGGGCCCTTCGGCCCCAGCATTTT.

This sequence joins TRBV10-3 and TRBJ2-1; weak D call: TRBD1 (5 bases). CDR1 and CDR2 from the germline V gene are ENHRY and SYGVKD. This CDR3 spans 12 amino acids. The V end lost 10 bases, the J end lost 6 bases, and 13 bases lay between the germline ends. CDR3 protein: CATQGVGNEQFF. CDR3 coding DNA: TGTGCCACACAAGGGGTGGGCAATGAGCAGTTCTTC.

This chain uses TRBV23-1 with TRBJ1-1; tentatively, D is TRBD1 (5 bases). TRBV23-1 is assigned to the ORF class and has an uncertain function. Deletions cut 0 bases from V and 1 base from J, with 24 bases between. CDR3 length: 20 residues. CDR3 residues: CASSQSGRPPDVGTNTEAFF. CDR3 in DNA: TGCGCCAGCAGTCAATCGGGGCGGCCCCCCGACGTAGGGACGAACACTGAAGCTTTCTTT.

The chain recombines TRBV5-1 with TRBJ1-2; 7 bases are a match to TRBD1. Trimming at V came to 0 bases and at J to 2 bases, leaving 4 bases not matched to a gene. The CDR3 loop spans 15 amino acids. CDR1 and CDR2 from the germline V gene are SGHRS and YFSETQ. The CDR3 DNA follows: TGCGCCAGCAGCTTGGGCCAGGGGGAGAACTATGGCTACACCTTC. Its protein product is CASSLGQGENYGYTF.

This CDR3 reads CASSIRQGKAGYTF. CDR3 DNA: TGTGCCAGTAGTATTCGGCAGGGGAAAGCTGGCTACACCTTC. The chain joins TRBV19 to TRBJ1-2, with D possibly TRBD1 on 6 matching bases. The CDR3 is 14 amino acids. V dropped 3 bases and J dropped 7 bases, with 15 bases sitting between them. CDR1 and CDR2 (germline): LNHDA, SQIVND (reference sequence).

The rearrangement uses TRBV18 and TRBJ1-6, with D possibly TRBD1 on 6 matching bases. The CDR3 has 14 residues. The V gene lost 6 bases and the J gene lost 5 bases, with 11 bases spanning the gap. Germline V lookup: CDR1 KGHSH, CDR2 LQKENI. The CDR3 DNA reads TGTGCCAGCTCCCTACAGGGAGATAATTCACCCCTCCACTTT. Its protein is CASSLQGDNSPLHF.

This clone was seen more than once but under ten times. The V call is TRBV19, the J call TRBJ1-2, with 8 bases aligning to TRBD1. With V trimmed by 1 base and J by 6 bases, 10 bases remained unmatched. CDR3 length equals 16 residues. Germline loops: CDR1 LNHDA, CDR2 SQIVND (reference sequence). CDR3 bases: TGTGCCAGTAGTATAGTGGCGACAGGGGAAAGGGATGGCTACACCTTC. Translation gives CASSIVATGERDGYTF.

The rearrangement joins TRBV6-4 to TRBJ2-2; TRBD2 aligns across 9 bases. There are 16 residues in the CDR3. Looked up from germline, CDR1 is MRHNA and CDR2 is SNTAGT. V gave up 2 bases and J gave up 3 bases; unmatched junction bases: 4. In DNA, the CDR3 is TGTGCCAGCAGTGACAGCGGGGGGCTGGACACCGGGGAGCTGTTTTTT. It translates to CASSDSGGLDTGELFF.

The chain carries TRBV2 and TRBJ2-1; D is possibly TRBD1 (6 bases). CDR1 and CDR2 from the germline V gene are SNHLY and FYNNEI. The CDR3 sequence is 14 residues long. V dropped 5 bases and J dropped 5 bases, with 13 bases sitting between them. For the CDR3, the DNA is TGTGCCAGCAGTAACAGCTACAGGGACAATGAGCAGTTCTTC. Protein sequence: CASSNSYRDNEQFF. Drawing the rest from reference TRBV2 and TRBJ2-1, the complete variable domain is EPEVTQTPSHQVTQMGQEVILRCVPISNHLYFYWYRQILGQKVEFLVSFYNNEISEKSEIFDDQFSVERPDGSNFTLKIRSTKLEDSAMYFCASSNSYRDNEQFFGPGTRLTVL.

V usage is TRBV19 and J usage is TRBJ2-3, with D possibly TRBD2 on 6 matching bases. This CDR3 spans 16 amino acids. Deletions cut 3 bases from V and 1 base from J, with 14 bases between. CDR1 LNHDA and CDR2 SQIVND come from the germline V gene (reference sequence). As DNA, the CDR3 is TGTGCCAGTAGTATCAACTTTGGAGGGGGCACAGATACGCAGTATTTT. Amino acid sequence: CASSINFGGGTDTQYF. Filled out from reference TRBV19 and TRBJ2-3, the complete variable domain reads DGGITQSPKYLFRKEGQNVTLSCEQNLNHDAMYWYRQDPGQGLRLIYYSQIVNDFQKGDIAEGYSVSREKKESFPLTVTSAQKNPTAFYLCASSINFGGGTDTQYFGPGTRLTVL.

The table lists this clone with a count of one. One end of the junction fails to match germline, which may point to a read error. The chain recombines TRBV7-7 with TRBJ1-2; D gene ambiguous. This CDR3 comprises 14 residues. Per germline, CDR1 SSHAT and CDR2 FNYEAQ (reference sequence). CDR3 residues: CASSALFYNYGYTF. Written as DNA, the CDR3 is TGTGCTAGCAGCGCCCTCTTCTATAACTATGGCTACACCTTC.

The CDR3 sequence is CAWSFGTSGGAETQYF. The CDR3, as DNA: TGTGCCTGGAGTTTTGGGACTAGCGGGGGTGCTGAGACCCAGTACTTC. The chain employs TRBV30 and TRBJ2-5, with 14 bases fitting TRBD2. Germline trimming cut 2 bases from V and 5 bases from J; bases unmatched to any gene: 7. Germline-derived CDR1 and CDR2 are GTSNPN and SVGIG (reference sequence). CDR3 length: 16 residues.

The rearrangement joins TRBV19 to TRBJ2-5; D is possibly TRBD1 (5 bases). The V and J ends lost 5 bases and 1 base respectively, with 11 bases between them. Per germline, CDR1 LNHDA and CDR2 SQIVND (reference sequence). This CDR3 contains 14 residues. In DNA form, the CDR3 reads TGTGCCAGTAGTCGGACATCTACCCAAGAGACCCAGTACTTC. This translates into CASSRTSTQETQYF. Based on the CDR3 plus reference TRBV19 and TRBJ2-5, the full variable domain is DGGITQSPKYLFRKEGQNVTLSCEQNLNHDAMYWYRQDPGQGLRLIYYSQIVNDFQKGDIAEGYSVSREKKESFPLTVTSAQKNPTAFYLCASSRTSTQETQYFGPGTRLLVL.

V gene TRBV6-1 combines with J gene TRBJ1-5, with D unresolved. The V gene's germline CDR1 is MNHNS and CDR2 SASEGT. The CDR3 is 15 amino acids. V lost 7 bases and J lost 3, with 16 bases in between. The CDR3 sequence is CASMVARSNNQPQHF. The CDR3 nucleotides read TGTGCCAGCATGGTAGCCCGGAGTAACAATCAGCCCCAGCATTTT.